These 26 T cell receptor beta chains were all obtained from the same sample, sequenced in a study of blood T cell repertoires in COVID-19. Assay used: immunoSEQ multiplex PCR; TCRdb lists only in-frame clones, some missing. The data show 120,000 to 150,000 clones, 70% to 90% seen once. The specimen was peripheral blood. These TCRs come from a human donor in a cohort sampled during active COVID-19.

The J gene is TRBJ1-1, the V gene TRBV2; D uncertain. This CDR3 region has 15 residues. V lost 5 bases and J 3 bases, leaving 16 bases between the germline ends. Germline-derived CDR1 and CDR2 are SNHLY and FYNNEI. The CDR3 spells CASSSEEYSDTEAFF. For the CDR3, the DNA is TGTGCCAGCAGTTCTGAGGAGTACTCGGACACTGAAGCTTTCTTT.

This chain connects TRBV29-1 to TRBJ2-2; TRBD1 is a possible D gene (6 bases). V was clipped by 4 bases and J by 5 bases, with 14 bases between them. CDR1 SQVTM and CDR2 ANQGSEA come from the germline V gene. CDR3 length equals 14 residues. CDR3 in DNA: TGCAGCGTTGCTAACTCAGGGGAGACCGGGGAGCTGTTTTTT. Protein product: CSVANSGETGELFF.

The rearrangement uses TRBV6-5 and TRBJ2-7; possibly TRBD1 for D (6 bases). This CDR3 contains 14 residues. The V and J ends lost 2 bases and 2 bases respectively, with 10 bases between them. Germline CDR1 and CDR2: MNHEY and SVGAGI. CDR3 protein: CASSYGRGPYEQYF. The CDR3 DNA sequence: TGTGCCAGCAGTTACGGCAGGGGACCCTACGAGCAGTACTTC.

The rearrangement uses TRBV7-9 and TRBJ1-3; 11 nucleotides match TRBD1. Germline CDR1 reads SEHNR; CDR2 reads FQNEAQ (reference sequence). The CDR3 length is 17 residues. V trimming: 5 bases; J trimming: 4 bases; junction bases outside the gene matches: 10. CDR3 protein: CASSRTGGASAGNTIYF. The CDR3 DNA is TGTGCCAGCAGCCGGACAGGGGGCGCGTCGGCGGGAAACACCATATATTTT.

The chain employs TRBV7-9 and TRBJ1-1, with D perhaps TRBD1 (6 bases). Trimming shortened V by 6 bases and J by 1 base, and 9 bases separated the two germline ends. Germline V CDR1 and CDR2: SEHNR, FQNEAQ (reference sequence). This CDR3 is 13 amino acids long. CDR3 DNA: TGTGCCAGCAGTCCGACAGGGAACACTGAAGCTTTCTTT. Translation: CASSPTGNTEAFF.

The chain joins TRBV6-6 to TRBJ1-1, with D possibly TRBD1 on 6 matching bases. The germline V and J ends were trimmed by 0 bases and 5 bases, with 16 bases remaining between them. CDR3 length equals 16 residues. In germline, CDR1 is MNHNY, CDR2 SVGAGI (reference sequence). CDR3 protein: CASSYSKGGADTEAFF. The CDR3 region has the DNA TGTGCCAGCAGTTACTCCAAAGGGGGGGCGGATACTGAAGCTTTCTTT.

In regard to this clone: The same CDR3 arises from other DNA sequences in this sample as well. This rearrangement joins TRBV27 to TRBJ1-1; D gene unclear. Trimming took off 2 bases at V and 1 base at J, with 5 bases between the two ends. The CDR3 sequence is 13 residues long. Per the germline V gene, CDR1 is MNHEY and CDR2 is SMNVEV (reference sequence). This CDR3 is CASSLGGNTEAFF. Written as DNA, the CDR3 is TGTGCCAGCAGTTTAGGCGGGAACACTGAAGCTTTCTTT.

J is TRBJ2-5 and V is TRBV11-3, with 13 bases that match TRBD2. This CDR3 is built from 15 residues. Germline trimming cut 5 bases from V and 7 bases from J; bases unmatched to any gene: 7. Germline V gene sequence: CDR1 SGHNT, CDR2 YENEEA. CDR3 DNA: TGTGCCAGCAGCCCCGGACTAGCGGGGGTAGGGACCCAGTACTTC. Translation: CASSPGLAGVGTQYF.

This clone was observed a few times. This sequence joins TRBV5-1 and TRBJ1-1, with 11 nucleotides matching TRBD1. J was trimmed by 2 bases and V by 4 bases; bases with no gene match: 4. The CDR3 length is 15 residues. Germline V lookup: CDR1 SGHRS, CDR2 YFSETQ. The CDR3 loop is CASSAGQGANTEAFF. The CDR3 DNA sequence: TGCGCCAGCAGCGCCGGACAGGGGGCCAACACTGAAGCTTTCTTT.

The chain joins TRBV4-1 to TRBJ1-1; D is perhaps TRBD1 (6 bases). Germline values: CDR1 MGHRA, CDR2 YSYEKL. This CDR3 has 14 amino acids. V was pared by 4 bases and J by 2 bases, with 11 bases between. The CDR3 DNA reads TGCGCCAGCAGCCTGGGACATCGAAACACTGAAGCTTTCTTT. It codes for CASSLGHRNTEAFF.

The V and J genes are TRBV19 and TRBJ1-5; D gene unclear. CDR3 length equals 14 residues. Germline CDR1 and CDR2: LNHDA and SQIVND (reference sequence). The V gene lost 1 base and the J gene lost 5 bases, with 9 bases spanning the gap. The CDR3 DNA sequence: TGTGCCAGTAGTATAGGGGGAGGTTATCAGCCCCAGCATTTT. It is translated as CASSIGGGYQPQHF.

The CDR3 loop is CASSLAGGYLSDNEQFF. In DNA form, the CDR3 reads TGCGCCAGCAGCTTGGCCGGAGGCTATTTATCGGACAATGAGCAGTTCTTC. The chain uses TRBV5-1 and TRBJ2-1; D perhaps matches TRBD2 (5 bases). This CDR3 is built from 17 residues. CDR1 and CDR2 (germline): SGHRS, YFSETQ. Trimming took off 0 bases at V and 5 bases at J, with 18 bases between the two ends.

This CDR3 reads CASSPAPDSSYEQYF. DNA of the CDR3: TGTGCCAGCAGTCCAGCCCCCGACAGTTCCTACGAGCAGTACTTC. The chain has TRBV27 and TRBJ2-7; perhaps TRBD1 as D (5 bases). This CDR3 has 15 residues. Germline CDR1 reads MNHEY; CDR2 reads SMNVEV (reference sequence). V lost 5 bases to trimming and J lost 1 base, with 15 bases between them.

V usage is TRBV5-6 and J usage is TRBJ1-5, with D tentatively TRBD1 (5 bases). CDR1 is SGHDT, CDR2 YYEEEE, per germline. V dropped 1 base and J dropped 1 base, with 6 bases sitting between them. The CDR3 contains 14 residues. The CDR3 loop is CASSLRGSNQPQHF. CDR3 sequence (DNA): TGTGCCAGCAGCTTGCGGGGGAGCAATCAGCCCCAGCATTTT.

J is TRBJ1-2 and V is TRBV7-2; 8 positions match TRBD1. The junction had 0 bases not matched to a gene; V was cut back by 0 bases and J by 6 bases. The germline gives CDR1 SGHTA, CDR2 FQGNSA. The CDR3 is 13 residues long. In nucleotides, the CDR3 is TGTGCCAGCAGCTTAGCGACAGGGGATGGCTACACCTTC. Its protein is CASSLATGDGYTF.

The chain couples TRBV27 to TRBJ2-7; possible D gene TRBD2, 5 bases. The CDR3 consists of 14 residues. Trimming pared 4 bases from V and 5 bases from J, leaving 15 bases between. Germline values: CDR1 MNHEY, CDR2 SMNVEV (reference sequence). This CDR3 reads CASSSSSGWDEQYF. CDR3 in DNA: TGTGCCAGCAGTTCCTCCTCGGGATGGGACGAGCAGTACTTC.

The CDR3 sequence: CASSILAGGPFGEQYF. The CDR3 region has the DNA TGCGCCAGCAGCATACTAGCGGGAGGGCCATTTGGCGAGCAGTACTTC. This rearrangement joins TRBV4-1 to TRBJ2-7; TRBD2 agrees at 13 bases. The CDR3 runs to 16 residues. In germline, CDR1 is MGHRA, CDR2 YSYEKL. With V trimmed by 5 bases and J by 6 bases, 10 bases remained unmatched.

The chain joins TRBV30 to TRBJ1-2; 9 bases line up with TRBD1. The CDR3 length is 14 residues. V was pared by 2 bases and J by 8 bases, with 9 bases of the junction left unmatched. Germline V lookup: CDR1 GTSNPN, CDR2 SVGIG (reference sequence). CDR3 sequence: CAWSPGNRGQGYTF. CDR3 nucleotides: TGTGCCTGGAGTCCTGGGAACAGGGGGCAAGGCTACACCTTC.

The genes are TRBV10-2 and TRBJ1-2; 10 nucleotides match TRBD1. The CDR3 loop spans 16 amino acids. The germline CDR1 and CDR2 sequences are WSHSY and SAAADI. V trimming: 6 bases; J trimming: 3 bases; junction bases outside the gene matches: 10. CDR3: CASRGVRTGGYYGYTF. The CDR3 nucleotides are TGCGCCAGCAGAGGGGTACGGACAGGGGGATACTATGGCTACACCTTC.

The V and J genes are TRBV7-3 and TRBJ2-7, with 9 bases that match TRBD1. Per germline, CDR1 SGHTA and CDR2 FQGTGA. The CDR3 extends over 19 amino acids. The V segment lost 2 bases and the J segment 4 bases; nucleotides outside the gene matches: 18. Here the CDR3 reads CASSLPRGPNRGRFYEQYF. The DNA for the CDR3 is TGTGCCAGCAGCTTACCCCGAGGGCCTAACAGGGGGCGCTTTTACGAGCAGTACTTC. The variable domain in full, with the rest retrieved from reference TRBV7-3 and TRBJ2-7, is GAGVSQTPSNKVTEKGKYVELRCDPISGHTALYWYRQSLGQGPEFLIYFQGTGAADDSGLPNDRFFAVRPEGSVSTLKIQRTERGDSAVYLCASSLPRGPNRGRFYEQYFGPGTRLTVT.

Only one count was recorded for this clone. The rearrangement uses TRBV5-1 and TRBJ1-2, with D unresolved. V was cut by 4 bases and J by 5 bases, with 18 bases left in between. CDR3 length equals 15 residues. Germline CDR1 is SGHRS and CDR2 is YFSETQ. The CDR3 DNA reads as TGCGCCAGCAGCCTAGGGAGGGAGCTAGATTATGGCTACACCTTC. Translating it yields CASSLGRELDYGYTF.

This chain uses TRBV6-5 with TRBJ2-5; 8 bases line up with TRBD2. The CDR3 runs to 15 residues. V trimming: 5 bases; J trimming: 1 base; junction bases outside the gene matches: 6. Germline V gene lookup returns CDR1 MNHEY and CDR2 SVGAGI. The CDR3 spells CASSRVAGFQETQYF. The CDR3 DNA is TGTGCCAGCAGTAGAGTAGCGGGGTTCCAAGAGACCCAGTACTTC.

This sequence joins TRBV21-1 and TRBJ1-4; TRBD1 reflects the table's D call only, with no check against the DNA. TRBV21-1 is assigned pseudogene status. CDR3 size: 19 residues. The CDR3 sequence is CASSKKVKGRQGSNEKLFF. The CDR3, as DNA: TGTGCCAGCAGCAAAAAGGTGAAGGGTAGACAGGGCTCTAATGAAAAACTGTTTTTT.

This rearrangement joins TRBV5-1 to TRBJ1-3; D unclear. Germline lookup yields CDR1 SGHRS and CDR2 YFSETQ. The V end was cut by 1 base, the J end by 3 bases, with 20 bases between. The CDR3 sequence is 18 residues long. Written as DNA, the CDR3 is TGCGCCAGCAGCTTGACCCCAATGGCGGGTTCTTATGGAAACACCATATATTTT. Its translation is CASSLTPMAGSYGNTIYF.

The rearrangement uses TRBV30 and TRBJ1-5, with 8 bases identical to TRBD1. The CDR3 is 14 amino acids. V shed 5 bases, J shed 3 bases, and the junction held 6 bases outside the gene matches. Germline V gene lookup returns CDR1 GTSNPN and CDR2 SVGIG (reference sequence). In DNA form, the CDR3 reads TGTGCCTGGGATAGACAGGGGACCAATCAGCCCCAGCATTTT. Translated: CAWDRQGTNQPQHF. Full variable domain (outside the CDR3, taken from reference TRBV30 and TRBJ1-5): SQTIHQWPATLVQPVGSPLSLECTVEGTSNPNLYWYRQAAGRGLQLLFYSVGIGQISSEVPQNLSASRPQDRQFILSSKKLLLSDSGFYLCAWDRQGTNQPQHFGDGTRLSIL.

The chain joins TRBV5-1 to TRBJ2-1, with TRBD1 matching 7 bases. The CDR3 sequence is 16 residues long. Germline V gene data show CDR1 as SGHRS and CDR2 as YFSETQ. V lost 2 bases to trimming and J lost 4 bases; unmatched junction nucleotides: 9. CDR3 nucleotide sequence: TGCGCCAGCAGCTTTAGTTCGACAGGGAGTTACAATGAGCAGTTCTTC. It translates to CASSFSSTGSYNEQFF.